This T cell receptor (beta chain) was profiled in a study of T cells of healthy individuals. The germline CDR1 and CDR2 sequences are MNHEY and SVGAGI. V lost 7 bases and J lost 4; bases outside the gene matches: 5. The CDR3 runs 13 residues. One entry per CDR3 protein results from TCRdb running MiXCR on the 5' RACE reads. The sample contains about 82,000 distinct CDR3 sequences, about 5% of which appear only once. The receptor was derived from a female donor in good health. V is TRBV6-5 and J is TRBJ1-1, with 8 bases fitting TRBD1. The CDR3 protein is CASTAGGFTEAFF. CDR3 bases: TGTGCCAGCACCGCAGGGGGCTTCACTGAAGCTTTCTTT.